This TCR beta chain was recorded in a study of T cells in Graves' hyperthyroidism and ophthalmopathy (dated by TCRdb to between 2018 and 2020). In terms of the full investigation: Peripheral blood was collected at initial diagnosis, before any treatment. Whether ophthalmopathy could be predicted prospectively was tested in an independent validation cohort made up of 18 to 20 hyperthyroidism patients plus 17 patients who later progressed to ophthalmopathy. The approximately 100 discovery patients were divided at random into training and test sets in a 7:3 ratio. TCR V-J signatures able to tell the groups apart were searched for in a discovery cohort of approximately 95 patients, of whom 43 had Graves' ophthalmopathy and more than 55 had stable Graves' hyperthyroidism. According to the paper, TCR Vbeta CDR3 sequencing was carried out on more than 120 peripheral blood samples, which came from more than 40 ophthalmopathy, about 75 hyperthyroidism and approximately 17 progressor patients. Following sampling, methimazole starting at 30 mg daily was given to hyperthyroidism patients, and high-dose intravenous methylprednisolone was given to ophthalmopathy patients. In addition, the study compared T-cell repertoires in thyroid tissue and in blood from six Graves' hyperthyroidism patients.

What the authors observed across the whole study: Most expanded thyroid clonotypes (frequency above 0.001) were also detected in blood, suggesting blood repertoires may reflect thyroid immune responses. Sample size was not statistically predetermined, and investigators were not blinded to group allocation. Ophthalmopathy was separated from stable hyperthyroidism by a 13 V-J signature model, with over 85% sensitivity and approximately 84% specificity obtained in cross-validation and 80%/75% obtained in testing. In validation, the model predicted progression to ophthalmopathy a median of roughly six months before onset, with approximately 71% sensitivity and 72.22% specificity.

Ophthalmopathy patients had moderately to severely active disease, with a Clinical Activity Score of 3 or more, a NOSPECS grade of 4 or more, and a disease duration of less than 3 months. Any patient with an uncontrolled infection, another autoimmune disease, pregnancy or lactation was excluded. Diagnoses relied on clinical symptoms, serum thyroxine and TRAb, thyroid ultrasound and orbital computed tomography. Ficoll-Paque density gradient centrifugation was used to isolate PBMCs from under 11 ml of fresh peripheral blood. Total RNA was extracted using Trizol reagent, and RNA quality was assessed on an Agilent 2100 Bioanalyzer. The TCR beta CDR3 regions were amplified from the RNA transcripts. The TCR CDR3 was subjected to a first round of RT-PCR using the HTBI primer set and the Qiagen OneStep RT-PCR kit. Libraries were constructed in a second round of multiplex PCR, after which size selection and purification were carried out. Sequencing of the libraries was done on an Illumina HiSeq2000 using paired-end 100 bp reads. Concerning the study's data processing: SOAPnuke was used to process the raw data, with reads discarded if the reads contained adapters or uncalled bases, had a mean Phred below 15, or lacked an exact constant-primer or identifier match. High-quality paired reads were merged with COPE v1.2.5, and unique nucleotide sequences were defined as clonotypes. MiTCR v1.1 was used to align the clonotypes against IMGT TRBV, TRBD and TRBJ reference segments. The analysis included only V-J combinations with a frequency above 0.0001, which together covered 98% to 99.2% of the repertoires. The TCS score was defined as the ratio of F50 (clonal expansion) to E x V (chaos), calculated using BLOSUM62-based TCRdist between CDR3 peptides within each V-J. Welch's t-statistics and random forest reduced around 550 V-J features to 13, which were used in a naive Bayes classifier (R e1071). The raw public reads went through TCRdb reprocessing: fastp at Q25, MiXCR clone calling, in-frame beta chains kept. Every entry covers one CDR3 protein and lists the most common genes and DNA from its rows. TCRdb's processing, not the authors' own work, is the source of the V and J calls. In this sample the table shows hundreds of thousands of distinct CDR3 sequences, roughly a sixth of which occur a single time. Under 3.5% of the sample goes to the ten largest clones.

Notes on this clonotype: Its specific antigen is unknown. Per-base quality was not reported, and no clone a single base away is much larger than it.

The CDR3, from cysteine to phenylalanine, totals 16 residues. The DNA shown is the 48-base CDR3, in frame from base 1. Per the germline V gene, MNHEY is the CDR1 and SVGEGT is the CDR2. V is reduced by 2 bases and J by 4 bases, leaving a spacing of 12 bases between them. The V gene is TRBV6-2 or TRBV6-3 and the J gene is TRBJ2-6, with the identity of the D gene unclear. The clonotype originates from a middle-aged woman with Graves' ophthalmopathy. Material: blood. The DNA sequence is given as TGTGCCAGCAGTTACGACGAGATTCTGGGGGCCAACGTCCTGACTTTC. The resulting protein is CASSYDEILGANVLTF.